This T cell receptor (beta chain) comes out of a study of OX40 agonist ivuxolimab in advanced cancers. Study as a whole: The dose-escalation cohort was approximately 84% male, with a mean age of about 56 years, ranging roughly 20 to 90. Earlier treatment with anti-PD-1, anti-PD-L1 or anti-CTLA-4 was permitted, and 30% to 40% had received some. Study outcomes and limitations: Certain nonresponders likewise exhibited a low normalized T-cell clonal expansion.

Germline assignment: CDR1 SGHAT and CDR2 FQNNGV. V lost 3 bases and J 6 bases, leaving 20 bases between the germline ends. The CDR3 contains 16 residues. Judged by abundance, this clone is medium-sized. Antigen specificity is unknown. Generated by immunoSEQ multiplex PCR, the TCRdb table keeps only in-frame clones and is missing some. Of tens of thousands of clones detected, around nine tenths appear once; the ten largest clones hold about 13%. Specimen: CD4+ or CD8+ T cells sorted from blood, collected in a trial of the OX40 agonist ivuxolimab. This TCR was sampled from an adult with an advanced solid tumor such as melanoma, head and neck, liver or kidney cancer. The J gene is TRBJ1-2, the V gene TRBV11-2; no reliable D call. The CDR3 sequence: CASSLNPGRTRDGYTF. The CDR3 DNA sequence: TGTGCCAGCAGCTTGAATCCGGGCCGAACTCGGGATGGCTACACCTTC.